Included here is one T cell receptor beta chain sequence, with context. In the authors' workflow: Counts of nucleated cells, estimated from reference gene primer amplification, were obtained. Clones were sequenced by immunoSEQ multiplex PCR, and TCRdb holds only the in-frame ones, with some missing. V and J calls and clone size follow that table, whereas D and trimming were derived from the DNA. The table lists approximately 150,000 clones, 88% of them singletons. The data stem from a study of blood T cell repertoires in COVID-19. The overall study: From the United States, Italy and Spain came samples of acute and convalescent COVID-19.

V was clipped by 4 bases and J by 8 bases, with 14 bases between them. Germline-derived CDR1 and CDR2 are SGHTA and FQGNSA. This CDR3 comprises 13 residues. The material sequenced was peripheral blood. The sequence derives from a man aged 50 to 59 who had recovered from COVID-19. The rearrangement uses TRBV7-2 and TRBJ1-2; D not resolved. The CDR3 sequence: CASSSYIREGYTF. Here the CDR3 DNA reads TGTGCCAGCAGCTCGTATATAAGGGAGGGCTACACCTTC.